The 32 T cell receptor beta chains given below trace back to one sample, sequenced in a study of CD8+CD57+ T cells in acquired aplastic anemia. The patients chosen for sequencing had shown expansion of CD8+CD57+ cells (detected by flow cytometry). Genomic DNA served as template for TCR beta VDJ and CDR3 profiling. TCRdb re-called the reads through MiXCR, storing one row per CDR3 protein. The sample consists of roughly 250,000 distinct CDR3 sequences, around 82% of them appearing once. The specimen was sorted CD4+, CD8+, or CD8+CD57+ T cells (not recorded which) from PBMCs. The receptors shown here come from a human donor with aplastic anemia.

Turning to this clonotype: A read error may produce the germline difference seen at one junction end. The CDR3 loop is CASSQGGGNGQDLQLF. CDR3 DNA sequence: TGTGCCAGCAGCCAGGGGGGCGGAAACGGGCAGGATTTGCAGCTCTTC. The rearrangement uses TRBV2 and TRBJ2-1, with a possible D match to TRBD1 (7 bases). This CDR3 contains 16 residues. Germline lookup yields CDR1 SNHLY and CDR2 FYNNEI.

This clonotype was detected only once. The junction and the germline gene differ at one end; a read error may be behind it. The rearrangement uses TRBV7-8 and TRBJ1-1; 7 nucleotides align to TRBD1. Germline V gives CDR1 SGHVS, CDR2 FQNEAQ. The CDR3 is 14 amino acids. CDR3 region: CASSRDQSGTAASF. In DNA, the CDR3 is TGTGCCAGCAGCAGAGATCAATCCGGGACAGCAGCTTCCTTT.

This clonotype was seen only once. The rearrangement links TRBV7-4 to TRBJ2-5; D call uncertain. Per the germline V gene, CDR1 is SGHVT and CDR2 is SQSDAQ. CDR3 size: 14 residues. V dropped 1 base and J dropped 2 bases, with 8 bases sitting between them. The CDR3 loop is CASSLGDPQETQYF. In DNA form, the CDR3 reads TGTGCCAGCAGCTTAGGTGACCCGCAAGAGACCCAGTACTTC.

The chain carries TRBV7-9 and TRBJ1-2; unclear D gene. The CDR3 is 16 residues long. V was shortened by 3 bases and J by 11 bases, with 25 bases between the two germline ends. Germline CDR1 is SEHNR and CDR2 is FQNEAQ (reference sequence). Here the CDR3 DNA reads TGTGCCAGCAGCTTTCAACGAAGCGGGTGGAGCGATGAGTACACCTTC. Protein: CASSFQRSGWSDEYTF.

V and J are TRBV2 and TRBJ2-2; D gene uncertain. This CDR3 is built from 12 residues. The germline V gene encodes CDR1 SNHLY and CDR2 FYNNEI. Between the trimmed V and J ends, which lost 8 bases and 11 bases, there was a span of 15 bases. CDR3 sequence (DNA): TGTGCCAGCGGCTTCGTGCGCGGAGAGCTGTTTTTT. Its protein product is CASGFVRGELFF.

V and J are TRBV7-2 and TRBJ2-3, with D maybe TRBD2 (6 bases). With 1 base removed from V and 11 bases from J, the gap between germline ends came to 16 bases. Germline V gives CDR1 SGHTA, CDR2 FQGNSA. CDR3 length: 14 amino acids. CDR3 DNA sequence: TGTGCCAGCAGCTTAGGGGGAGGTCCCGTTAGGCAGTATTTT. Its translation: CASSLGGGPVRQYF.

This clonotype showed up many times. This chain connects TRBV5-1 to TRBJ1-4, with D possibly TRBD1 on 6 matching bases. Germline V gene sequence: CDR1 SGHRS, CDR2 YFSETQ. V was pared by 3 bases and J by 0 bases, with 9 bases between. The length of the CDR3 is 15 residues. The CDR3 loop reads CASSSEGATNEKLFF. The CDR3 nucleotides are TGCGCCAGCAGCTCCGAGGGGGCAACTAATGAAAAACTGTTTTTT.

To note about this clonotype: One end of the junction is discordant with germline, which a read error may explain. V gene TRBV7-9 combines with J gene TRBJ2-5; D ambiguous. In germline, CDR1 is SEHNR, CDR2 FQNEAQ (reference sequence). The CDR3 has 14 amino acids. The CDR3: CASSLAGSYEANVF. CDR3 DNA: TGTGCCAGCAGCTTAGCGGGTAGCTACGAGGCCAACGTCTTC.

There are a few counts of this clonotype. The V call is TRBV5-4, the J call TRBJ1-2; D remains ambiguous. Germline V gene data show CDR1 as SGHNT and CDR2 as YYREEE (reference sequence). V was cut by 2 bases and J by 5 bases, with 13 bases left in between. CDR3 length equals 14 residues. The CDR3 DNA sequence: TGTGCCAGCAGCTTTACTAGCGGTAGTTATGGCTACACCTTC. This gives the protein CASSFTSGSYGYTF. Complete variable domain (other parts from reference TRBV5-4 and TRBJ1-2): ETGVTQSPTHLIKTRGQQVTLRCSSQSGHNTVSWYQQALGQGPQFIFQYYREEENGRGNFPPRFSGLQFPNYSSELNVNALELDDSALYLCASSFTSGSYGYTFGSGTRLTVV.

The CDR3 DNA sequence: TGTGCCAGCTCAAGACAGGCCAACGCCGTTGAACACTCTTTCTTT. This sequence encodes CASSRQANAVEHSFF. This rearrangement joins TRBV7-3 to TRBJ1-1; tentative D call: TRBD1 (6 bases). Germline V gene lookup returns CDR1 SGHTA and CDR2 FQGTGA. The CDR3 totals 15 residues. V lost 8 bases to trimming and J lost 12 bases, with 28 bases between them.

As for this clonotype: The junction departs from germline at one end; a sequencing error may be responsible. J is TRBJ2-3 and V is TRBV7-2; tentatively, D is TRBD2 (6 bases). This CDR3 is 13 amino acids long. Germline V gives CDR1 SGHTA, CDR2 FQGNSA. The CDR3 protein is CASRRAGTDNQQF. CDR3 in DNA: TGTGCCAGCAGGCGAGCGGGCACAGACAATCAGCAGTTC.

The chain links TRBV24-1 to TRBJ1-5, with D perhaps TRBD1 (5 bases). This CDR3 contains 16 residues. V dropped 4 bases and J dropped 3 bases, with 15 bases sitting between them. CDR1 and CDR2 from the germline V gene are KGHDR and SFDVKD. The CDR3: CATSDSRGGLNQPQHF. CDR3 in DNA: TGTGCCACCAGTGACTCGCGGGGGGGACTCAATCAGCCCCAGCATTTT.

About this clonotype itself: The conserved closing phenylalanine or tryptophan is absent in this CDR3, likely reflecting a read error. The limits of the CDR3 on the DNA are not certain, so only TCRdb's listed CDR3 is given. The chain recombines TRBV2 with TRBJ2-1; the DNA was not used to check the table's D call, TRBD1. Germline CDR1 SNHLY, CDR2 FYNNEI. The CDR3 is made up of 16 amino acids, end residues included. CDR3 protein: CASSQGDGNSQDEESC.

The V and J genes are TRBV11-2 and TRBJ2-7; D perhaps matches TRBD1 (7 bases). There are 15 residues in the CDR3. V was shortened by 2 bases and J by 4 bases, with 15 bases between the two germline ends. Germline V gives CDR1 SGHAT, CDR2 FQNNGV. The CDR3 reads CASSLIHRGGYEQYV. CDR3 sequence (DNA): TGTGCCAGCAGCTTAATCCACAGGGGAGGTTACGAGCAGTACGTC.

The chain recombines TRBV11-3 with TRBJ2-3; the D gene could be TRBD1 or TRBD2 (6 bases each). There are 16 residues in the CDR3. The V gene's germline CDR1 is SGHNT and CDR2 YENEEA. Trimming took 3 bases from V and 0 from J, leaving 13 bases between them. Here the CDR3 DNA reads TGTGCCAGCAGCTTGACTAGGGGGGTGAGCACAGATACGCAGTATTTT. Amino acid sequence: CASSLTRGVSTDTQYF.

The chain has TRBV2 and TRBJ2-7; D unresolved. Trimming left V 3 bases short and J 4 bases short, with 7 bases between. Germline CDR1 reads SNHLY; CDR2 reads FYNNEI. The CDR3 spans 12 residues. CDR3 protein: CASSDHAYEQYF. The CDR3 coding sequence is TGTGCCAGCAGTGATCACGCGTACGAGCAGTACTTC.

The chain couples TRBV7-2 to TRBJ2-3, with D unresolved. Trimming stripped 7 bases from V and 6 bases from J, with 17 bases between. The V gene's germline CDR1 is SGHTA and CDR2 FQGNSA. CDR3 length equals 14 residues. The CDR3 nucleotides are TGTGCCAGCACAATAGAGGCCAACGCCGATACGCAGTATTTT. This translates into CASTIEANADTQYF.

Comment on this clonotype: The junction differs from germline at one of its ends, possibly a read error. The chain couples TRBV5-1 to TRBJ2-1; 8 bases are shared with TRBD2. CDR1 SGHRS and CDR2 YFSETQ come from the germline V gene. The length of the CDR3 is 16 residues. The chain's CDR3 is CASSFEFCGGSDEQFF. The DNA for the CDR3 is TGTGCCAGCAGCTTTGAATTCTGCGGGGGGAGCGATGAGCAGTTCTTC.

Only one count was recorded for this clonotype. No conserved phenylalanine or tryptophan is present at the end of the CDR3, so a read error is the likely explanation. The limits of the CDR3 on the DNA are not certain, so only TCRdb's listed CDR3 is given. The chain has TRBV7-2 and TRBJ2-5; the table gives TRBD1 as D, unverified against the DNA. The CDR3 is 12 residues long, ends included. Looked up from germline, CDR1 is SGHTA and CDR2 is FQGNSA. The CDR3 loop reads CAYQGAGYQETY.

J is TRBJ2-1 and V is TRBV12-3 or TRBV12-4, with D maybe TRBD2 (6 bases). The CDR3 runs to 12 residues. V lost 4 bases to trimming and J lost 8 bases, with 9 bases between them. In DNA form, the CDR3 reads TGTGCCAGCAGTTCGGGGGTCTATGAGCAGTTCTTC. Amino acid sequence: CASSSGVYEQFF.

The table lists this clonotype with a count of one. Mismatch with germline at one junction end may stem from a read error. The chain carries TRBV7-9 and TRBJ2-5, with a possible D match to TRBD1 (5 bases). The CDR3 contains 14 residues. Looked up from germline, CDR1 is SEHNR and CDR2 is FQNEAQ (reference sequence). The CDR3 loop reads CAGHRASQTQTQWF. In DNA form, the CDR3 reads TGTGCCGGACACAGAGCTAGTCAGACACAGACCCAGTGGTTC.

Details on this clonotype: The CDR3 does not end in the conserved phenylalanine or tryptophan, so this is likely a read error. The DNA is omitted, as the CDR3 cannot be located on it reliably, and the CDR3 follows TCRdb's listing. This chain's CDR3 is CASSSVGEGLTD. V and J are TRBV7-8 and TRBJ2-2; whether TRBD2, the table's D call, matches the DNA was not checked. The CDR3 is made up of 12 amino acids, end residues included. CDR1 and CDR2 from the germline V gene are SGHVS and FQNEAQ.

V usage is TRBV7-8 and J usage is TRBJ2-1; a weak D match, TRBD2 (6 bases). Germline CDR1 SGHVS, CDR2 FQNEAQ. This CDR3 has 16 amino acids. The ends were cut back, 3 bases at V and 8 bases at J, with 20 bases in the middle. The CDR3 DNA is TGTGCCAGCAGCTTTCATACAGGCGGGGCAGCCCATGAGCAGTTCTTC. It is translated as CASSFHTGGAAHEQFF.

This chain joins TRBV7-9 and TRBJ2-7, with D possibly TRBD2 on 5 matching bases. The V gene's germline CDR1 is SEHNR and CDR2 FQNEAQ (reference sequence). This CDR3 spans 11 amino acids. V lost 3 bases to trimming and J lost 10 bases, with 10 bases between them. CDR3 nucleotides: TGTGCCAGCAGCTTCTGGGAGCCCCAGTACTTC. Translated: CASSFWEPQYF.

The chain combines TRBV11-1 with TRBJ2-1; 7 positions match TRBD1. The CDR3 runs to 15 residues. V lost 2 bases and J lost 7; bases outside the gene matches: 8. Germline CDR1 and CDR2: SGHAT and FQDESV (reference sequence). The CDR3 reads CASSLRTGERNEQFF. DNA of the CDR3: TGTGCCAGCAGCTTACGCACAGGGGAGAGGAATGAGCAGTTCTTC.

With regard to this clonotype: At one end, the junction sequence differs from germline, possibly due to a read error. This chain joins TRBV7-9 and TRBJ1-1, with a possible D match to TRBD1 (5 bases). The CDR3 extends over 14 amino acids. CDR1 is SEHNR and CDR2 is FQNEAQ in the germline V gene (reference sequence). The CDR3 DNA sequence: TGTGCCAGCACCCTACGGAGGGTCTACACTGGGGCCAACTTT. Translation gives CASTLRRVYTGANF.

This clonotype was detected only once. This chain links TRBV5-4 with TRBJ2-3, with D possibly matching TRBD2 (6 bases). Deletions cut 0 bases from V and 7 bases from J, with 12 bases between. Germline V gives CDR1 SGHNT, CDR2 YYREEE (reference sequence). CDR3 length: 14 residues. CDR3 sequence reads: CASSLVGGNHTQYF. CDR3 DNA: TGTGCCAGCAGCTTGGTCGGCGGGAACCATACGCAGTATTTT.

The J gene is TRBJ1-2, the V gene TRBV7-9; perhaps TRBD1 as D (6 bases). The CDR3 totals 14 residues. Germline CDR1 SEHNR, CDR2 FQNEAQ (reference sequence). With 9 bases removed from V and 4 bases from J, the gap between germline ends came to 18 bases. The CDR3 sequence: CASSLGAGRYGYTF. For the CDR3, the DNA is TGTGCCAGTAGCCTGGGGGCAGGCCGCTATGGCTACACCTTC.

A single count supports this clonotype. The rearrangement links TRBV7-9 to TRBJ1-1; TRBD1 matches at 8 bases. Germline V gene data show CDR1 as SEHNR and CDR2 as FQNEAQ (reference sequence). The CDR3 length is 15 residues. J lost 6 bases, V lost 3 bases, and 9 bases had no gene match. The CDR3 protein is CASSFSRQGHPEAFF. The DNA for the CDR3 is TGTGCCAGCAGCTTCTCCCGACAGGGGCACCCTGAAGCTTTCTTT.

The chain couples TRBV2 to TRBJ2-1; no definite D call. The CDR3 has 16 amino acids. Germline CDR1 is SNHLY and CDR2 is FYNNEI. The V gene lost 6 bases and the J gene lost 8 bases, with 23 bases spanning the gap. CDR3 loop: CASSYERSDESDEQFF. For the CDR3, the DNA is TGTGCCAGCAGCTATGAAAGAAGCGACGAGAGCGATGAGCAGTTCTTC.

Only one count was recorded for this clonotype. The junction differs from germline at one of its ends, possibly a read error. V gene TRBV7-6 combines with J gene TRBJ2-5, with TRBD2 as a possible D gene (5 bases). The germline gives CDR1 SGHVS, CDR2 FNYEAQ. The CDR3 consists of 14 residues. The CDR3 nucleotides are TGTGCCACCAGCAGAGGGTCATATCATGAGACCCAGTACTTC. Residues: CATSRGSYHETQYF.

To note about this clonotype: The CDR3 carries no conserved terminal phenylalanine or tryptophan, so it likely arises from a read error. It is unclear where the CDR3 begins or ends on the DNA, so no DNA is shown, and the CDR3 is as TCRdb lists it. This chain uses TRBV7-6 with TRBJ2-3; the table assigns TRBD1, which was not confirmed against the DNA. The CDR3 comprises 13 residues, both ends counted. CDR1 SGHVS and CDR2 FNYEAQ come from the germline V gene. CDR3 region: CASSYGARDTQFG.